Below are 25 T cell receptor beta chains sequenced from a single sample in a study of Graves' ophthalmopathy and Graves' hyperthyroidism. RNA transcripts were the source from which TCR beta CDR3 regions were amplified. HTBI-primed first-round RT-PCR preceded second-round multiplex PCR. A single record per CDR3 protein comes from TCRdb applying MiXCR to the multiplex PCR reads. Among 1 million to 1.3 million distinct CDR3 sequences listed, about 40% were seen once. The sequencing sample was made of peripheral blood or thyroid tissue (not recorded which). These receptors all come from an adult man with Graves' hyperthyroidism.

This clonotype appeared many times. The gene calls are TRBV9 and TRBJ2-5; D call uncertain. V was pared by 3 bases and J by 1 base, with 7 bases between. CDR1 is SGDLS, CDR2 YYNGEE, per germline. This CDR3 is built from 13 residues. The CDR3 bases are TGTGCCAGCAGCGGTCCACGCCAAGAGACCCAGTACTTC. Translated, it gives CASSGPRQETQYF.

CDR3 nucleotides: TGCAGTGCTAGGCGGACAGGGGCACTAGGGACCCAGTACTTC. This sequence encodes CSARRTGALGTQYF. The genes are TRBV20-1 and TRBJ2-5, with 9 bases aligning to TRBD1. Germline values: CDR1 DFQATT, CDR2 SNEGSKA (reference sequence). CDR3 size: 14 residues. The junction had 9 bases not matched to a gene; V was cut back by 3 bases and J by 7 bases.

On this clonotype itself: No conserved phenylalanine or tryptophan ends this CDR3, so it is likely a read error. Because the CDR3's place on the DNA is in doubt, the DNA is left out and the CDR3 is given as listed by TCRdb. The V and J genes are TRBV15 and TRBJ1-1. The CDR3 is 8 residues long, ends included. Germline lookup yields CDR1 LNHNV and CDR2 YYDKDF (reference sequence). CDR3 residues: CATSRDRR.

At least ten counts were recorded for this clonotype. The chain uses TRBV2 and TRBJ1-1; D gene ambiguous. Germline V gene lookup returns CDR1 SNHLY and CDR2 FYNNEI. Trimming stripped 6 bases from V and 0 bases from J, with 8 bases between. This CDR3 is 13 amino acids long. This CDR3 is CASRELMNTEAFF. CDR3 sequence (DNA): TGTGCCAGCAGGGAACTGATGAACACTGAAGCTTTCTTT.

This clonotype was observed a few times. J is TRBJ2-3 and V is TRBV2; D gene unclear. This CDR3 region has 11 residues. CDR1 and CDR2 (germline): SNHLY, FYNNEI. Deletions cut 6 bases from V and 8 bases from J, with 9 bases between. The DNA for the CDR3 is TGTGCCAGCAGGTACCCCGCTACGCAGTATTTT. Amino acids: CASRYPATQYF.

This clonotype was detected a few times. The chain is built from TRBV30 and TRBJ2-5, with 7 bases lining up with TRBD2. Germline CDR1 is GTSNPN and CDR2 is SVGIG (reference sequence). The CDR3 length is 13 residues. The J segment lost 7 bases and the V segment lost 3 bases, leaving 8 bases of the junction unmatched. The CDR3 is CAWRGERDGTQYF. DNA of the CDR3: TGTGCCTGGAGGGGGGAGCGGGACGGGACCCAGTACTTC.

J is TRBJ2-5 and V is TRBV29-1; 12 bases line up with TRBD1. Losses at the gene ends were 8 bases for V and 9 bases for J; bases not matched to a gene: 10. CDR3 size: 13 residues. CDR1 and CDR2 (germline): SQVTM, ANQGSEA. CDR3 region: CSLGQGAFLAQYF. CDR3 DNA sequence: TGCAGCTTGGGACAGGGGGCTTTTTTGGCCCAGTACTTC.

The chain links TRBV20-1 to TRBJ1-2; TRBD1 matches 8 bases. Trimming at V came to 6 bases and at J to 8 bases, leaving 14 bases not matched to a gene. The germline V gene has CDR1 DFQATT and CDR2 SNEGSKA (reference sequence). The CDR3 runs to 14 residues. The CDR3 region is CSAQDRGQAYGYTF. CDR3 sequence (DNA): TGCAGTGCACAAGACAGGGGACAGGCCTACGGCTACACCTTC.

The rearrangement uses TRBV3-1 and TRBJ1-1; unclear D gene. CDR1 and CDR2 (germline): LGHDT, YNNKEL (reference sequence). Trimming removed 0 bases at V and 0 bases at J, with 11 bases between. The CDR3 contains 16 residues. This chain's CDR3 is CASSQERPPLNTEAFF. The CDR3 nucleotides are TGTGCCAGCAGCCAAGAAAGGCCCCCGCTGAACACTGAAGCTTTCTTT.

This clonotype was detected a few times. The chain employs TRBV29-1 and TRBJ2-2, with TRBD2 matching 10 bases. CDR1 is SQVTM and CDR2 is ANQGSEA in the germline V gene. V was pared by 6 bases and J by 4 bases, with 5 bases of the junction left unmatched. The CDR3 spans 14 residues. The DNA of the CDR3 is TGCAGCGTGGAGAGCGGGAGGGCCACCGGGGAGCTGTTTTTT. Residues: CSVESGRATGELFF.

CDR3 coding DNA: TGTGCCAGCAGTTACTCCAGCGAACGGGGGGTCGCCTACGAGCAGTACTTC. The encoded protein is CASSYSSERGVAYEQYF. The chain employs TRBV11-2 and TRBJ2-7; the match to TRBD2 covers 7 bases. Germline V gives CDR1 SGHAT, CDR2 FQNNGV. The junction had 16 bases not matched to a gene; V was cut back by 6 bases and J by 2 bases. This CDR3 has 17 residues.

As for this clonotype: This may be a read error, as it is one base from a much larger clone. The gene calls are TRBV11-2 and TRBJ1-2, with D maybe TRBD1 (5 bases). V lost 5 bases and J lost 1, with 5 bases in between. The CDR3 loop spans 12 amino acids. Germline loops: CDR1 SGHAT, CDR2 FQNNGV. CDR3 nucleotide sequence: TGTGCCAGCAGCGACAGTAACTATGGCTACACCTTC. Translation gives CASSDSNYGYTF.

V gene TRBV7-2 combines with J gene TRBJ1-5; a weak D match, TRBD1 (5 bases). Trimming removed 5 bases from V and 0 bases from J, with 17 bases in between. From germline, CDR1 is SGHTA and CDR2 FQGNSA. The CDR3 is 17 residues long. The CDR3 is CASSALSGGVSNQPQHF. The CDR3 bases are TGTGCCAGCAGCGCACTGTCCGGGGGAGTTAGCAATCAGCCCCAGCATTTT. The complete variable domain, with remaining parts taken from reference TRBV7-2 and TRBJ1-5, reads GAGVSQSPSNKVTEKGKDVELRCDPISGHTALYWYRQSLGQGLEFLIYFQGNSAPDKSGLPSDRFSAERTGGSVSTLTIQRTQQEDSAVYLCASSALSGGVSNQPQHFGDGTRLSIL.

This chain links TRBV20-1 with TRBJ2-5; D remains unclear. Germline CDR1 reads DFQATT; CDR2 reads SNEGSKA (reference sequence). Trimming took 5 bases from V and 3 from J, leaving 13 bases between them. The CDR3 runs 13 residues. The CDR3 nucleotides are TGCAGTGCTGCCTTGTCCGCAGAAGAGACCCAGTACTTC. Its protein is CSAALSAEETQYF.

This clonotype was seen a single time. V and J are TRBV7-9 and TRBJ2-5; tentative D call: TRBD1 (6 bases). From germline, CDR1 is SEHNR and CDR2 FQNEAQ (reference sequence). This CDR3 has 15 residues. Trimming took off 5 bases at V and 5 bases at J, with 18 bases between the two ends. This chain's CDR3 is CASSDYHRESETQYF. The CDR3 DNA sequence: TGTGCCAGCAGCGACTACCACAGGGAGTCGGAGACCCAGTACTTC.

The chain combines TRBV29-1 with TRBJ1-1, with D unclear. Trimming stripped 6 bases from V and 1 base from J, with 18 bases between. CDR1 and CDR2 (germline): SQVTM, ANQGSEA. CDR3 length: 15 amino acids. CDR3 sequence (DNA): TGCAGCGTCCGGCGCCCTAGCGGGAGGAACACTGAAGCTTTCTTT. Its translation is CSVRRPSGRNTEAFF.

This clonotype occurred many times. This sequence joins TRBV24-1 and TRBJ2-2; TRBD2 aligns across 8 bases. CDR3 length: 15 residues. With 3 bases clipped from V and 6 bases from J, the junction kept 5 bases outside the gene matches. The germline gives CDR1 KGHDR, CDR2 SFDVKD. The CDR3 sequence is CATSDLGLASGELFF. DNA of the CDR3: TGTGCCACCAGTGATCTTGGACTAGCCTCCGGGGAGCTGTTTTTT.

This clonotype was counted between two and nine times. The J gene is TRBJ1-6, the V gene TRBV7-2; TRBD1 is a possible D gene (5 bases). Trimming stripped 0 bases from V and 10 bases from J, with 16 bases between. CDR3 size: 16 residues. The germline gives CDR1 SGHTA, CDR2 FQGNSA. CDR3 in DNA: TGTGCCAGCAGCTTAGCGGGGCAGGGAAGAGGGTCACCCCTCCACTTT. It yields the protein CASSLAGQGRGSPLHF.

The gene calls are TRBV30 and TRBJ1-2; D remains ambiguous. This CDR3 region has 12 residues. Trimming shortened V by 5 bases and J by 9 bases, and 16 bases separated the two germline ends. Germline-derived CDR1 and CDR2 are GTSNPN and SVGIG (reference sequence). This chain's CDR3 is CAWVGRDWSYTF. The CDR3 bases are TGTGCCTGGGTCGGGCGGGATTGGAGCTACACCTTC.

Of note for this clonotype: This may be a read error, as it is one base from a much larger clone. The rearrangement uses TRBV7-9 and TRBJ2-5; the D gene could be TRBD1 or TRBD2 (5 bases each). The germline V and J ends were trimmed by 9 bases and 1 base, with 15 bases remaining between them. This CDR3 has 14 amino acids. CDR1 and CDR2 from the germline V gene are SEHNR and FQNEAQ (reference sequence). The CDR3 region is CARCPGQGQETQYF. The CDR3 DNA sequence: TGTGCCAGATGCCCGGGGCAGGGCCAAGAGACCCAGTACTTC.

The genes are TRBV28 and TRBJ2-7; TRBD2 aligns across 7 bases. Germline-derived CDR1 and CDR2 are MDHEN and SYDVKM. V dropped 6 bases and J dropped 0; count of bases not matched to a gene: 14. The CDR3 has 17 residues. The CDR3 DNA follows: TGTGCCAGCAGGACTCCCTTGGGGCGGGAGCTCTCCTACGAGCAGTACTTC. It translates to CASRTPLGRELSYEQYF. The whole variable domain, filled in from reference TRBV28 and TRBJ2-7, reads DVKVTQSSRYLVKRTGEKVFLECVQDMDHENMFWYRQDPGLGLRLIYFSYDVKMKEKGDIPEGYSVSREKKERFSLILESASTNQTSMYLCASRTPLGRELSYEQYFGPGTRLTVT.

There are a few counts of this clonotype. The chain has TRBV20-1 and TRBJ2-5; D gene ambiguous. Trimming cost V 0 bases and J 5 bases, with 16 bases left between them. CDR1 and CDR2 (germline): DFQATT, SNEGSKA (reference sequence). The CDR3 is 15 residues long. Here the CDR3 reads CSARDFQGRWETQYF. Written as DNA, the CDR3 is TGCAGTGCTAGAGATTTTCAAGGGCGTTGGGAGACCCAGTACTTC.

This chain joins TRBV5-1 and TRBJ2-7; D remains ambiguous. Per the germline V gene, CDR1 is SGHRS and CDR2 is YFSETQ. Trimming removed 7 bases from V and 1 base from J, with 18 bases in between. This CDR3 contains 15 residues. This CDR3 is CASGPSLGPSYEQYF. The CDR3 DNA is TGCGCCAGCGGACCCTCACTTGGGCCTTCCTACGAGCAGTACTTC.

V is TRBV7-2 and J is TRBJ1-1; D gene ambiguous. Per germline, CDR1 SGHTA and CDR2 FQGNSA. This CDR3 has 14 amino acids. Trimming removed 4 bases at V and 0 bases at J, with 9 bases between. The CDR3 is CASSSDHMNTEAFF. The CDR3 bases are TGTGCCAGCAGCTCGGATCACATGAACACTGAAGCTTTCTTT.

This clonotype was counted at least ten times. The rearrangement joins TRBV13 to TRBJ1-6, with 7 bases fitting TRBD1. The V segment lost 4 bases and the J segment 8 bases; nucleotides outside the gene matches: 8. Germline CDR1 and CDR2: PRHDT and FYEKMQ (reference sequence). The CDR3 covers 15 residues. CDR3 amino acids: CASSSTGVPYSPLHF. The CDR3, as DNA: TGTGCCAGCAGCTCTACAGGGGTTCCGTATTCACCCCTCCACTTT.